One and the same sample provided the 19 T cell receptor beta chains below, sequenced in a study of CD8+ T cells in alopecia areata. Treatment given: oral pan-JAK inhibitor, 5-10 mg twice daily. RNA extraction and reverse transcription yielded cDNA as sequencing template. Measured with immunoSEQ multiplex PCR; TCRdb has only the in-frame clones, and not every one. The top ten hold 0.93% of the sample, which has roughly 280,000 clones, 60% seen once. This material consisted of CD4+ T cells sorted from blood, taken around week 54, from a patient treated with tofacitinib. The receptor source for this set is a human donor with alopecia areata.

This clone occurred once. This chain uses TRBV30 with TRBJ1-6; weak D call: TRBD1 (6 bases). The V gene lost 3 bases and the J gene lost 13 bases, with 19 bases spanning the gap. Germline V lookup: CDR1 GTSNPN, CDR2 SVGIG (reference sequence). This CDR3 spans 14 amino acids. Written as DNA, the CDR3 is TGTGCCTGGAGCGCCGGGGGGGCGGATCTCCCCCTCCACTTT. Encoded protein: CAWSAGGADLPLHF.

The chain combines TRBV27 with TRBJ1-5; D is undetermined. This CDR3 is 15 amino acids long. Germline V gene data show CDR1 as MNHEY and CDR2 as SMNVEV (reference sequence). Trimming pared 5 bases from V and 4 bases from J, leaving 15 bases between. The CDR3 nucleotides read TGTGCCAGCAGTACGTACAAGGGTGGAAATCAGCCCCAGCATTTT. Translating gives CASSTYKGGNQPQHF.

This clone was counted only a few times. This chain links TRBV14 with TRBJ1-4, with TRBD1 as a possible D gene (6 bases). The V end was cut by 4 bases, the J end by 0 bases, with 21 bases between. The CDR3 has 19 amino acids. Looked up from germline, CDR1 is SGHDN and CDR2 is FVKESK. The CDR3 DNA reads as TGTGCCAGCAGCCCCCTGGGGGCAGTAAGGCGCCCAACTAATGAAAAACTGTTTTTT. Amino acid sequence: CASSPLGAVRRPTNEKLFF.

The chain combines TRBV29-1 with TRBJ2-1; 7 bases are shared with TRBD1. Losses at the gene ends were 7 bases for V and 8 bases for J; bases not matched to a gene: 14. There are 14 residues in the CDR3. Germline values: CDR1 SQVTM, CDR2 ANQGSEA. CDR3 sequence: CSDTDRAVGDEQFF. The CDR3, as DNA: TGCAGCGACACTGACAGGGCCGTGGGGGATGAGCAGTTCTTC.

The V and J genes are TRBV7-2 and TRBJ2-6, with D possibly being TRBD1 (6 bases). There are 16 residues in the CDR3. Looked up from germline, CDR1 is SGHTA and CDR2 is FQGNSA. V dropped 6 bases and J dropped 2 bases, with 14 bases sitting between them. In DNA, the CDR3 is TGTGCCAGCAGTCAAAACAGGGTGGCTGGGGCCAACGTCCTGACTTTC. Its protein product is CASSQNRVAGANVLTF.

The chain combines TRBV7-2 with TRBJ2-2, with D possibly TRBD1 on 6 matching bases. This CDR3 contains 15 residues. Germline V lookup: CDR1 SGHTA, CDR2 FQGNSA. Trimming shortened V by 1 base and J by 1 base, and 7 bases separated the two germline ends. CDR3 sequence (DNA): TGTGCCAGCAGCTTAGTACAGGGGAACACCGGGGAGCTGTTTTTT. It yields the protein CASSLVQGNTGELFF.

This clone was seen only once. The V gene is TRBV30, the J gene TRBJ2-5, with 8 bases lining up with TRBD2. In germline, CDR1 is GTSNPN, CDR2 SVGIG (reference sequence). The J segment lost 3 bases and the V segment lost 4 bases, leaving 10 bases of the junction unmatched. This CDR3 comprises 15 residues. CDR3 in amino acids: CAWTLGGAGEETQYF. The CDR3, as DNA: TGTGCCTGGACCCTCGGGGGGGCTGGGGAAGAGACCCAGTACTTC.

Concerning this clone: This same CDR3 is encoded by further DNA sequences in the sample. The rearrangement uses TRBV30 and TRBJ2-2; no reliable D call. Germline-derived CDR1 and CDR2 are GTSNPN and SVGIG (reference sequence). This CDR3 is built from 13 residues. With 4 bases removed from V and 0 bases from J, the gap between germline ends came to 6 bases. The CDR3 nucleotides are TGTGCCTGGAAAGGAGCGAACACCGGGGAGCTGTTTTTT. It is translated as CAWKGANTGELFF. Variable domain in full (rest from reference TRBV30 and TRBJ2-2): SQTIHQWPATLVQPVGSPLSLECTVEGTSNPNLYWYRQAAGRGLQLLFYSVGIGQISSEVPQNLSASRPQDRQFILSSKKLLLSDSGFYLCAWKGANTGELFFGEGSRLTVL.

The chain couples TRBV7-3 to TRBJ2-2, with a possible D match to TRBD1 (5 bases). This CDR3 contains 13 residues. Germline CDR1 is SGHTA and CDR2 is FQGTGA. The V gene lost 0 bases and the J gene lost 7 bases, with 6 bases spanning the gap. The CDR3, as DNA: TGTGCCAGCAGCTTAACTCAGGGCGGGGAGCTGTTTTTT. It codes for CASSLTQGGELFF.

CDR3 residues: CASSPPGLAQETQYF. In DNA, the CDR3 is TGTGCCAGCAGTCCACCGGGACTAGCACAAGAGACCCAGTACTTC. The rearrangement uses TRBV25-1 and TRBJ2-5; 9 bases agree with TRBD2. The CDR3 length is 15 residues. The V gene's germline CDR1 is MGHDK and CDR2 SYGVNS. Unmatched junction bases numbered 6, after V lost 5 bases and J lost 2 bases.

This chain links TRBV30 with TRBJ2-6; D remains ambiguous. Trimming took 1 base from V and 2 from J, leaving 9 bases between them. Germline CDR1 and CDR2: GTSNPN and SVGIG (reference sequence). The length of the CDR3 is 15 residues. CDR3 in DNA: TGTGCCTGGAGTGGGAGTGTTGCTGGGGCCAACGTCCTGACTTTC. Its translation: CAWSGSVAGANVLTF.

The V gene is TRBV30, the J gene TRBJ2-3, with TRBD2 identical over 7 bases. V trimming: 2 bases; J trimming: 4 bases; junction bases outside the gene matches: 12. CDR3 length: 16 residues. Germline lookup yields CDR1 GTSNPN and CDR2 SVGIG (reference sequence). CDR3 sequence reads: CAWSKAGQGRADTQYF. CDR3 coding DNA: TGTGCCTGGAGTAAAGCGGGGCAGGGAAGGGCAGATACGCAGTATTTT.

The J gene is TRBJ2-7, the V gene TRBV7-2; TRBD2 might be the D (6 bases). Trimming cost V 5 bases and J 6 bases, with 20 bases left between them. The germline gives CDR1 SGHTA, CDR2 FQGNSA. The CDR3 loop spans 15 amino acids. The CDR3 DNA is TGTGCCAGCAGCCCCCTTCATTCCGGGGGATCCGAGCAGTACTTC. This codes for CASSPLHSGGSEQYF.

Concerning this clone: Germline is not matched at one junction end, which may reflect a read error. The gene calls are TRBV29-1 and TRBJ2-5; D might be TRBD1 or TRBD2, each matching 5 bases. Germline V gene sequence: CDR1 SQVTM, CDR2 ANQGSEA. The CDR3 consists of 12 residues. CDR3 residues: CSVEVGGKTQYF. The CDR3 coding sequence is TGCAGCGTCGAAGTTGGGGGTAAGACCCAGTACTTC. Full variable domain (rest looked up from reference TRBV29-1 and TRBJ2-5): SAVISQKPSRDICQRGTSLTIQCQVDSQVTMMFWYRQQPGQSLTLIATANQGSEATYESGFVIDKFPISRPNLTFSTLTVSNMSPEDSSIYLCSVEVGGKTQYFGPGTRLLVL.

This sequence joins TRBV9 and TRBJ1-5; TRBD1 is a possible D gene (6 bases). V was trimmed by 0 bases and J by 5 bases, leaving 24 bases between them. In germline, CDR1 is SGDLS, CDR2 YYNGEE. This CDR3 comprises 19 residues. CDR3 region: CASSVARGVSLGLHQPQHF. DNA of the CDR3: TGTGCCAGCAGCGTAGCCAGGGGAGTGTCATTGGGCCTCCATCAGCCCCAGCATTTT. Variable domain in full (rest from reference TRBV9 and TRBJ1-5): DSGVTQTPKHLITATGQRVTLRCSPRSGDLSVYWYQQSLDQGLQFLIQYYNGEERAKGNILERFSAQQFPDLHSELNLSSLELGDSALYFCASSVARGVSLGLHQPQHFGDGTRLSIL.

The count of this clone is one. J is TRBJ2-7 and V is TRBV5-1; 7 bases map to TRBD1. V was clipped by 4 bases and J by 5 bases; unmatched bases: 9. Germline values: CDR1 SGHRS, CDR2 YFSETQ. This CDR3 is 14 amino acids long. CDR3 sequence (DNA): TGCGCCAGCAGCCCTCACACAGGGGTGGACGAGCAGTACTTC. It encodes CASSPHTGVDEQYF.

This chain uses TRBV6-5 with TRBJ2-5, with D uncertain. The V end was cut by 2 bases, the J end by 5 bases, with 9 bases between. The CDR3 contains 13 residues. Germline CDR1 is MNHEY and CDR2 is SVGAGI. For the CDR3, the DNA is TGTGCCAGCAGTTACCCTGATGGGGAGACCCAGTACTTC. This gives the protein CASSYPDGETQYF.

V gene TRBV5-1 combines with J gene TRBJ2-5, with TRBD1 matching over 10 bases. Germline V gene data show CDR1 as SGHRS and CDR2 as YFSETQ. V gave up 0 bases and J gave up 6 bases; unmatched junction bases: 5. The CDR3 extends over 15 amino acids. CDR3 coding DNA: TGCGCCAGCAGCTTGGCCCGGACAGGGGGGCAGACCCAGTACTTC. This codes for CASSLARTGGQTQYF.

The chain recombines TRBV7-2 with TRBJ1-2; D is undetermined. The germline gives CDR1 SGHTA, CDR2 FQGNSA. This CDR3 is 14 amino acids long. Trimming took 4 bases from V and 8 from J, leaving 17 bases between them. CDR3 loop: CASSSTRSGGGYTF. DNA of the CDR3: TGTGCCAGCAGCTCGACCCGGAGTGGAGGGGGCTACACCTTC.